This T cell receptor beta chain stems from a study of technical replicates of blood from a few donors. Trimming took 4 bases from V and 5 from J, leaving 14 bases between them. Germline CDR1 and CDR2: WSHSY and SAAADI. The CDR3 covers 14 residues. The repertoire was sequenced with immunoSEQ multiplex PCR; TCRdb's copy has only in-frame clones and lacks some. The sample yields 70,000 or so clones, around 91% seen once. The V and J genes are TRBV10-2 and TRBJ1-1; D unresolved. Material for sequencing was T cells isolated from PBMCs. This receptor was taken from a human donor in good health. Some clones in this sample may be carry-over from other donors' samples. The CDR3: CASSAALRGTEAFF. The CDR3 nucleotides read TGCGCCAGCAGTGCCGCCTTACGAGGAACTGAAGCTTTCTTT.